This T cell receptor (beta chain) was profiled in a study of cytomegalovirus exposure and HLA in healthy donors. The PCR employed 60 Vbeta primers together with 13 Jbeta primers. Clones were read by immunoSEQ multiplex PCR, and TCRdb kept only the in-frame ones, dropping some. The sample lists 150,000 or so clones; roughly 80% were seen once. This clone has just one count. The CDR3 is 15 amino acids. Germline V gives CDR1 MDHEN, CDR2 SYDVKM. The ends were cut back, 3 bases at V and 4 bases at J, with 15 bases in the middle. The clonotype comes from a middle-aged woman in good health and CMV-seronegative. The J gene is TRBJ2-5, the V gene TRBV28; the D gene is possibly TRBD1 (6 bases). The material sequenced was PBMCs. The CDR3 protein is CASSLGRTEGETQYF. For the CDR3, the DNA is TGTGCCAGCAGTTTGGGGCGGACAGAGGGAGAGACCCAGTACTTC.